These 26 T cell receptor beta chains were sequenced from one sample in a study of identical twins. From the 5' RACE reads, TCRdb called clonotypes with MiXCR, one entry per CDR3 protein. The table includes about 530,000 distinct CDR3 sequences, around 20% detected once. In addition, the sample was reused for a study of yellow fever vaccine responses in identical twins.

What was sequenced was CD4+ T cells sorted from blood. The receptor set was obtained from a young woman in good health.

This clonotype turned up a few times. V gene TRBV4-1 combines with J gene TRBJ1-3; TRBD1 agrees at 7 bases. Per germline, CDR1 MGHRA and CDR2 YSYEKL. Losses at the gene ends were 2 bases for V and 0 bases for J; bases not matched to a gene: 4. The CDR3 has 16 residues. The CDR3 bases are TGCGCCAGCAGCCAACCGACAGGGAACTCTGGAAACACCATATATTTT. Amino acids: CASSQPTGNSGNTIYF.

The CDR3 sequence: CASSTGLAGGLDTQYF. CDR3 DNA sequence: TGTGCCAGCAGCACAGGACTAGCGGGGGGGCTCGATACGCAGTATTTT. The V gene is TRBV7-9, the J gene TRBJ2-3; 15 bases map to TRBD2. This CDR3 spans 16 amino acids. V trimming: 5 bases; J trimming: 6 bases; junction bases outside the gene matches: 6. The germline gives CDR1 SEHNR, CDR2 FQNEAQ (reference sequence).

The chain is built from TRBV6-1 and TRBJ2-7; 7 nucleotides agree with TRBD2. After removal of 6 bases from V and 6 bases from J, the junction contained 11 bases not matched to a gene. Germline values: CDR1 MNHNS, CDR2 SASEGT. The CDR3 has 14 amino acids. The CDR3 DNA reads as TGTGCCAGCAGGAACATAGCGGGCGGTTTCGAGCAGTACGTC. It yields the protein CASRNIAGGFEQYV.

This clonotype showed up just a few times. The chain employs TRBV10-2 and TRBJ2-5; 9 bases match TRBD1. Unmatched junction bases numbered 8, after V lost 5 bases and J lost 4 bases. CDR1 and CDR2 from the germline V gene are WSHSY and SAAADI. This CDR3 has 15 amino acids. CDR3 bases: TGCGCCAGCAGTTTACAGGGGGCATCGGGAGAGACCCAGTACTTC. Protein: CASSLQGASGETQYF.

The genes are TRBV5-1 and TRBJ2-2, with D perhaps TRBD2 (5 bases). The CDR3 runs to 16 residues. V lost 6 bases and J 4 bases, leaving 19 bases between the germline ends. CDR1 and CDR2 from the germline V gene are SGHRS and YFSETQ. CDR3 sequence reads: CASTKGGSAGTGELFF. The CDR3 DNA sequence: TGCGCCAGCACTAAAGGCGGATCGGCGGGCACCGGGGAGCTGTTTTTT.

The genes are TRBV7-2 and TRBJ2-2; 7 nucleotides align to TRBD2. CDR1 is SGHTA, CDR2 FQGNSA, per germline. V gave up 1 base and J gave up 8 bases; unmatched junction bases: 10. This CDR3 contains 16 residues. As DNA, the CDR3 is TGTGCCAGCAGCTTAGTGGTTACTAGCGTGTCGGGGGAGCTGTTTTTT. It codes for CASSLVVTSVSGELFF.

This clonotype was counted only a few times. V and J are TRBV3-1 and TRBJ2-1; D is unclear. The V end was cut by 4 bases, the J end by 10 bases, with 17 bases between. Germline lookup yields CDR1 LGHDT and CDR2 YNNKEL (reference sequence). The CDR3 is 14 residues long. The CDR3 spells CASSPSWSGQEQFF. The CDR3 DNA sequence: TGTGCCAGCAGCCCTTCATGGTCGGGTCAGGAGCAGTTCTTC.

This clonotype was recorded only once. The rearrangement links TRBV28 to TRBJ2-3; 13 positions match TRBD2. The trim removed 4 bases at V and 5 bases at J, leaving 6 bases unmatched. This CDR3 region has 16 residues. The germline CDR1 and CDR2 sequences are MDHEN and SYDVKM. CDR3 sequence: CASSYRTSGGRDTQYF. Written as DNA, the CDR3 is TGTGCCAGCAGTTACCGGACTAGCGGGGGAAGAGATACGCAGTATTTT.

This clonotype occurred many times. The J gene is TRBJ1-5, the V gene TRBV12-3 or TRBV12-4; 7 nucleotides agree with TRBD1. The CDR3 length is 16 residues. The V gene end was trimmed by 5 bases and the J gene end by 1 base; junction bases not matched to a gene: 8. This CDR3 is CASSGGQGESNQPQHF. DNA of the CDR3: TGTGCCAGCAGTGGGGGTCAGGGGGAAAGCAATCAGCCCCAGCATTTT.

This chain connects TRBV12-3 or TRBV12-4 to TRBJ2-1, with D unresolved. The CDR3 runs to 12 residues. The V gene lost 7 bases and the J gene lost 8 bases, with 12 bases spanning the gap. This CDR3 reads CASNLGIDEQFF. The CDR3 coding sequence is TGTGCCAGCAACCTTGGGATCGATGAGCAGTTCTTC.

This clonotype showed up just once. The gene calls are TRBV3-1 and TRBJ2-3; 7 nucleotides align to TRBD2. Per germline, CDR1 LGHDT and CDR2 YNNKEL (reference sequence). This CDR3 region has 17 residues. With 11 bases clipped from V and 6 bases from J, the junction kept 23 bases outside the gene matches. CDR3 bases: TGTGCCTGCTCCCCTGGCGTCGGGGGGAGCCTCCTGGATACGCAGTATTTT. Amino acid sequence: CACSPGVGGSLLDTQYF.

The rearrangement links TRBV6-4 to TRBJ2-7; D is unresolved. V dropped 2 bases and J dropped 0 bases, with 11 bases sitting between them. The CDR3 has 15 residues. Germline-derived CDR1 and CDR2 are MRHNA and SNTAGT. The CDR3 reads CASSDEPISSYEQYV. CDR3 DNA sequence: TGTGCCAGCAGTGACGAACCGATAAGCTCCTACGAGCAGTACGTC.

This chain connects TRBV20-1 to TRBJ2-1; TRBD2 agrees at 8 bases. The V gene end was trimmed by 8 bases and the J gene end by 4 bases; junction bases not matched to a gene: 10. The CDR3 spans 14 residues. Germline-derived CDR1 and CDR2 are DFQATT and SNEGSKA (reference sequence). CDR3 sequence: CSTSGRASYNEQFF. CDR3 DNA sequence: TGCAGTACGAGCGGGAGAGCGTCTTACAATGAGCAGTTCTTC.

This clonotype was counted between two and nine times. The chain joins TRBV29-1 to TRBJ1-1; a weak D match, TRBD1 (5 bases). With 2 bases removed from V and 4 bases from J, the gap between germline ends came to 11 bases. The germline V gene has CDR1 SQVTM and CDR2 ANQGSEA. The CDR3 covers 13 residues. The chain's CDR3 is CSVEFGQGTEAFF. The CDR3 DNA follows: TGCAGCGTTGAATTTGGGCAGGGCACTGAAGCTTTCTTT. The whole variable domain, filled in from reference TRBV29-1 and TRBJ1-1, reads SAVISQKPSRDICQRGTSLTIQCQVDSQVTMMFWYRQQPGQSLTLIATANQGSEATYESGFVIDKFPISRPNLTFSTLTVSNMSPEDSSIYLCSVEFGQGTEAFFGQGTRLTVV.

V is TRBV9 and J is TRBJ2-1; TRBD2 agrees at 7 bases. The CDR3 extends over 15 amino acids. The V and J ends lost 0 bases and 6 bases, in that order; junction bases with no gene match: 6. Germline CDR1 SGDLS, CDR2 YYNGEE. In DNA, the CDR3 is TGTGCCAGCAGCGTAGACAGCGGGATCACCAATGAGCAGTTCTTC. Amino acids: CASSVDSGITNEQFF.

The chain links TRBV4-1 to TRBJ2-2; D is possibly TRBD1 (5 bases). The CDR3 is 16 residues long. Germline V gene lookup returns CDR1 MGHRA and CDR2 YSYEKL. The V and J ends lost 10 bases and 0 bases respectively, with 18 bases between them. The CDR3 reads CATARLWTPNTGELFF. The CDR3 nucleotides are TGCGCCACTGCCCGGTTGTGGACACCGAACACCGGGGAGCTGTTTTTT.

There are a few counts of this clonotype. The V and J genes are TRBV7-6 and TRBJ2-5; D gene ambiguous. Looked up from germline, CDR1 is SGHVS and CDR2 is FNYEAQ. Trimming pared 7 bases from V and 5 bases from J, leaving 11 bases between. The CDR3 contains 12 residues. The CDR3 nucleotides read TGTGCCAGCACCAGCGCTGGGGAGACCCAGTACTTC. Protein sequence: CASTSAGETQYF.

This clonotype was observed at least ten times. CDR3 nucleotide sequence: TGCGCCAGCAGCTTGGGTAGCGGGAGCACAGATACGCAGTATTTT. It yields the protein CASSLGSGSTDTQYF. V usage is TRBV5-1 and J usage is TRBJ2-3, with 7 bases identical to TRBD2. This CDR3 is 15 amino acids long. Unmatched junction bases numbered 1, after V lost 0 bases and J lost 0 bases. Germline CDR1 is SGHRS and CDR2 is YFSETQ.

This clonotype came up a few times. The chain joins TRBV6-5 to TRBJ1-2; D perhaps matches TRBD1 (5 bases). V was pared by 2 bases and J by 4 bases, with 8 bases between. The germline gives CDR1 MNHEY, CDR2 SVGAGI. The CDR3 runs to 13 residues. CDR3 nucleotides: TGTGCCAGCAGTTACGGGGGAGGCTATGGCTACACCTTC. Translated, it gives CASSYGGGYGYTF.

This clonotype showed up just a few times. The J gene is TRBJ2-2, the V gene TRBV12-3 or TRBV12-4; 7 positions agree with TRBD1. V was pared by 5 bases and J by 1 base, with 7 bases of the junction left unmatched. CDR3 size: 16 residues. DNA for the CDR3: TGTGCCAGCAGTCCCAGGACAGGATTGAACACCGGGGAGCTGTTTTTT. This encodes CASSPRTGLNTGELFF.

This rearrangement joins TRBV12-3 or TRBV12-4 to TRBJ1-3; D uncertain. The CDR3 covers 12 residues. V was clipped by 3 bases and J by 7 bases, with 7 bases between them. In DNA, the CDR3 is TGTGCCAGCAGTTTTCGGGGTAACACCATATATTTT. Translating gives CASSFRGNTIYF.

This clonotype was found a few times. The rearrangement links TRBV3-1 to TRBJ1-2; 7 bases line up with TRBD1. CDR3 length: 14 residues. Germline lookup yields CDR1 LGHDT and CDR2 YNNKEL (reference sequence). Trimming removed 5 bases from V and 4 bases from J; junction bases left unmatched: 7. Here the CDR3 reads CASSGLRDSYGYTF. As DNA, the CDR3 is TGTGCCAGCAGCGGGCTCCGGGACAGCTATGGCTACACCTTC.

The sample holds a few counts of this clonotype. The chain recombines TRBV5-1 with TRBJ2-5; 12 bases line up with TRBD2. V trimming: 3 bases; J trimming: 2 bases; junction bases outside the gene matches: 2. This CDR3 region has 15 residues. Germline-derived CDR1 and CDR2 are SGHRS and YFSETQ. The CDR3 DNA reads TGCGCCAGCAGCTGGGGGACTAGCGGGCAAGAGACCCAGTACTTC. This gives the protein CASSWGTSGQETQYF.

The rearrangement links TRBV24-1 to TRBJ2-1; TRBD2 matches at 8 bases. This CDR3 region has 19 residues. In germline, CDR1 is KGHDR, CDR2 SFDVKD. Losses at the gene ends were 1 base for V and 0 bases for J; bases not matched to a gene: 10. The CDR3 sequence: CATSDFSRGAFSSYNEQFF. As DNA, the CDR3 is TGTGCCACCAGTGATTTCTCGCGGGGGGCTTTTTCCTCCTACAATGAGCAGTTCTTC.

As DNA, the CDR3 is TGTGCCAGCAGCTCCCGGCCCCGTGGGGATACTGAAGCTTTCTTT. Translating gives CASSSRPRGDTEAFF. The chain carries TRBV5-5 and TRBJ1-1, with D unresolved. This CDR3 spans 15 amino acids. Germline V gene data show CDR1 as SGHKS and CDR2 as YYEKEE (reference sequence). Trimming took 3 bases from V and 5 from J, leaving 17 bases between them.

This clonotype has ten or more counts. This CDR3 reads CASSLRADTQYF. The CDR3 DNA follows: TGTGCCAGCAGTCTACGGGCAGATACGCAGTATTTT. The chain is built from TRBV12-3 or TRBV12-4 and TRBJ2-3; D gene uncertain. The CDR3 extends over 12 amino acids. The germline V and J ends were trimmed by 5 bases and 4 bases, with 7 bases remaining between them.